This TCR beta chain was recorded in a study of shared T cell receptors in the human thymus. V lost 7 bases and J 1 base, leaving 10 bases between the germline ends. The CDR3 is made up of 13 amino acids. Per the germline V gene, CDR1 is SNHLY and CDR2 is FYNNEI. Clones were read by immunoSEQ multiplex PCR, and TCRdb kept only the in-frame ones, dropping some. The sample shows roughly 550,000 clones, about 84% of them seen only once. These same records also appear under a second study, on human thymus T cells. That paper adds: Among the donors, all were healthy Finnish infants having corrective surgery for congenital heart defects. Corrective cardiac surgery supplied the resected thymus tissue.

Sequenced sample: thymocytes. The V and J genes are TRBV2 and TRBJ2-5, with D uncertain. This sequence was found in a boy under two years old with a congenital heart defect. CDR3 DNA: TGTGCCAGCAAAGCAGCGTCCCAAGAGACCCAGTACTTC. Translating it yields CASKAASQETQYF.